This TCR beta chain was found in a study of T cells expressing NK-cell markers. Whole-study context: The eight sequenced donors comprised seven who were HCMV-seropositive and one who was seronegative.

The CDR3 contains 13 residues. Germline-derived CDR1 and CDR2 are LGHDT and YNNKEL (reference sequence). TCRdb reanalyzed the 5' RACE reads and collapses them to one entry per CDR3 protein, without DNA. The table for this sample gives approximately 150,000 distinct CDR3 sequences. This receptor was identified in a woman between 18 and 70 years old in good health. The sequencing input was blood T cells: a sorted CD56 or NKG2C T cell subset, CD4+ or CD8+ T cells, or bulk PBMC T cells (not recorded which). The chain is built from TRBV3-1 and TRBJ2-2. CDR3 sequence: CASSQWGPGELFF. The entire variable domain, with the rest obtained from reference TRBV3-1 and TRBJ2-2, is as follows: DTAVSQTPKYLVTQMGNDKSIKCEQNLGHDTMYWYKQDSKKFLKIMFSYNNKELIINETVPNRFSPKSPDKAHLNLHINSLELGDSAVYFCASSQWGPGELFFGEGSRLTVL.